Below, 24 T cell receptor beta chains from the same sample are listed, as sequenced in a study of technical replicates of blood from several donors (dated by TCRdb to 2017 to 2019). Receptors were amplified or captured by the immunoSEQ multiplex PCR assay. This is the immuneACCESS table as TCRdb keeps it, with only in-frame sequences that have V and J called. A part of the clones is gone; compared with another copy, unresolved V genes explain less than half, and the rest is unexplained. Within this sample are about 93,000 clones, with approximately 95% of them counted one time only. The ten top clones hold over 0.25% of the sample. Input material: T cells isolated from PBMCs. Receptor source: a human donor in good health.

As DNA, the CDR3 is TGCGCCAGCAGTGAGATACTAGCGGCCTACGAGCAGTACTTC. Translated: CASSEILAAYEQYF. The gene calls are TRBV10-2 and TRBJ2-7, with 8 bases fitting TRBD2. The CDR3 loop spans 14 amino acids. Looked up from germline, CDR1 is WSHSY and CDR2 is SAAADI. With 2 bases clipped from V and 2 bases from J, the junction kept 2 bases outside the gene matches.

The chain carries TRBV4-1 and TRBJ1-6; 8 positions match TRBD1. Trimming took 4 bases from V and 7 from J; bases not matched to a gene: 9. The germline CDR1 and CDR2 sequences are MGHRA and YSYEKL. CDR3 length: 16 residues. In DNA, the CDR3 is TGCGCCAGCAGCCGAGGACAGGACAGGGTCAATTCACCCCTCCACTTT. This codes for CASSRGQDRVNSPLHF.

The sample holds one count of this clone. The chain recombines TRBV5-1 with TRBJ1-2, with a tentative D call TRBD1 (6 bases). This CDR3 spans 16 amino acids. Looked up from germline, CDR1 is SGHRS and CDR2 is YFSETQ. Trimming left V 4 bases short and J 5 bases short, with 21 bases between. CDR3: CASSVGPVRGPYGYTF. The CDR3 coding sequence is TGCGCCAGCAGCGTCGGCCCAGTCAGGGGACCGTATGGCTACACCTTC.

This chain uses TRBV6-5 with TRBJ1-2; TRBD1 might be the D (5 bases). CDR1 MNHEY and CDR2 SVGAGI come from the germline V gene. This CDR3 is built from 14 residues. Trimming removed 4 bases from V and 8 bases from J, with 17 bases in between. CDR3 residues: CASSSTKGLQGYTF. CDR3 bases: TGTGCCAGCAGTTCTACAAAGGGGTTACAGGGCTACACCTTC.

The chain uses TRBV2 and TRBJ2-3, with 10 bases aligning to TRBD2. Germline CDR1 SNHLY, CDR2 FYNNEI. Trimming removed 2 bases from V and 4 bases from J; junction bases left unmatched: 3. The length of the CDR3 is 15 residues. The CDR3 here is CASSETAGGPDTQYF. Written as DNA, the CDR3 is TGTGCCAGCAGTGAAACAGCGGGAGGGCCAGATACGCAGTATTTT.

This clone is a singleton in its sample. J is TRBJ2-5 and V is TRBV7-9, with 8 bases identical to TRBD2. This CDR3 is 14 amino acids long. V lost 3 bases, J lost 3 bases, and 3 bases stayed unmatched. Per the germline V gene, CDR1 is SEHNR and CDR2 is FQNEAQ (reference sequence). In DNA, the CDR3 is TGTGCCAGCAGCTTTGTACTAGCGGAAGAGACCCAGTACTTC. The encoded protein is CASSFVLAEETQYF.

The genes are TRBV13 and TRBJ2-1; 8 nucleotides match TRBD2. The V segment lost 3 bases and the J segment 10 bases; nucleotides outside the gene matches: 14. CDR3 length: 16 amino acids. CDR1 is PRHDT, CDR2 FYEKMQ, per germline (reference sequence). The CDR3, as DNA: TGTGCCAGCAGCTTCGAAGGACTAGCCCACGAAAGGGAGCAGTTCTTC. It encodes CASSFEGLAHEREQFF.

This sequence joins TRBV4-1 and TRBJ2-7; tentative D call: TRBD1 (5 bases). Germline-derived CDR1 and CDR2 are MGHRA and YSYEKL. V lost 2 bases and J lost 5, with 10 bases in between. The CDR3 has 13 residues. The CDR3 DNA reads TGCGCCAGCAGCCAACAACAGGCAAACGAGCAGTACTTC. Translation gives CASSQQQANEQYF.

J is TRBJ2-7 and V is TRBV4-1; 14 bases align to TRBD2. This CDR3 comprises 16 residues. Germline lookup yields CDR1 MGHRA and CDR2 YSYEKL. The V and J ends lost 2 bases and 4 bases, in that order; junction bases with no gene match: 4. Here the CDR3 DNA reads TGCGCCAGCAGCCAATACGGGACTAGCGGGAGTTACGAGCAGTACTTC. Protein sequence: CASSQYGTSGSYEQYF.

This chain links TRBV27 with TRBJ2-1; 8 nucleotides line up with TRBD2. Germline CDR1 and CDR2: MNHEY and SMNVEV (reference sequence). The V and J ends lost 0 bases and 6 bases, in that order; junction bases with no gene match: 4. This CDR3 region has 15 residues. This CDR3 reads CASSLSAGEFNEQFF. CDR3 DNA: TGTGCCAGCAGTTTATCAGCGGGAGAATTCAATGAGCAGTTCTTC.

The J gene is TRBJ2-3, the V gene TRBV2; TRBD2 agrees at 8 bases. J lost 2 bases, V lost 4 bases, and 5 bases had no gene match. This CDR3 region has 15 residues. Germline loops: CDR1 SNHLY, CDR2 FYNNEI. CDR3 in amino acids: CASSATSGYTDTQYF. The CDR3 region has the DNA TGTGCCAGCAGTGCCACTAGCGGATACACAGATACGCAGTATTTT.

V gene TRBV27 combines with J gene TRBJ2-1; 10 bases are shared with TRBD2. CDR3 size: 20 residues. CDR1 and CDR2 (germline): MNHEY, SMNVEV (reference sequence). V was pared by 7 bases and J by 7 bases, with 25 bases of the junction left unmatched. In DNA form, the CDR3 reads TGTGCCAGCACCCTTCTATTGGGGGCTAGCGGGAGAGCGGGGTGGAATGAGCAGTTCTTC. Encoded protein: CASTLLLGASGRAGWNEQFF.

This clone occurred once. The genes are TRBV19 and TRBJ2-2, with 9 bases matching TRBD1. Trimming removed 3 bases from V and 2 bases from J; junction bases left unmatched: 1. The CDR3 is 15 amino acids. CDR1 and CDR2 from the germline V gene are LNHDA and SQIVND (reference sequence). The CDR3 sequence: CASSITGGNTGELFF. The CDR3 nucleotides are TGTGCCAGTAGTATCACAGGGGGCAACACCGGGGAGCTGTTTTTT.

The chain employs TRBV29-1 and TRBJ1-2; D uncertain. The CDR3 is 13 amino acids. From germline, CDR1 is SQVTM and CDR2 ANQGSEA. V gave up 4 bases and J gave up 4 bases, with 13 bases separating them. The CDR3 is CSVGARLSYGYTF. The CDR3 DNA is TGCAGCGTTGGGGCGCGTCTGAGCTATGGCTACACCTTC.

This chain connects TRBV4-2 to TRBJ1-3, with 8 positions matching TRBD1. The germline V gene encodes CDR1 LGHNA and CDR2 YNFKEQ. J was trimmed by 8 bases and V by 4 bases; bases with no gene match: 4. The CDR3 covers 13 residues. The CDR3: CASSPGGIYTIYF. The CDR3 nucleotides read TGTGCCAGCAGCCCAGGGGGCATATACACCATATATTTT.

CDR3: CASSFSGESTDTQYF. In DNA form, the CDR3 reads TGTGCCAGCAGTTTCTCTGGAGAGAGCACAGATACGCAGTATTTT. The chain uses TRBV28 and TRBJ2-3, with D uncertain. Per germline, CDR1 MDHEN and CDR2 SYDVKM. The CDR3 length is 15 residues. V dropped 3 bases and J dropped 0 bases, with 10 bases sitting between them.

This rearrangement joins TRBV10-1 to TRBJ2-7; perhaps TRBD2 as D (5 bases). Germline loops: CDR1 WNHNN, CDR2 SYGVQD (reference sequence). The CDR3 has 14 amino acids. Deletions cut 9 bases from V and 0 bases from J, with 15 bases between. The CDR3 region has the DNA TGCGCCAGTTCTCGGGGTTCGAGCTCCTACGAGCAGTACTTC. It translates to CASSRGSSSYEQYF.

The CDR3 is CASSPRLAGVNTGELFF. For the CDR3, the DNA is TGTGCCAGCAGCCCTCGACTAGCGGGGGTTAACACCGGGGAGCTGTTTTTT. V and J are TRBV7-6 and TRBJ2-2, with TRBD2 matching 12 bases. The CDR3 is made up of 17 amino acids. J lost 2 bases, V lost 5 bases, and 6 bases had no gene match. The germline V gene has CDR1 SGHVS and CDR2 FNYEAQ.

This clone was seen just once. V gene TRBV30 combines with J gene TRBJ1-5; D gene uncertain. This CDR3 region has 14 residues. Per the germline V gene, CDR1 is GTSNPN and CDR2 is SVGIG (reference sequence). V lost 0 bases to trimming and J lost 0 bases, with 6 bases between them. The CDR3 sequence: CAWSVSVSNQPQHF. For the CDR3, the DNA is TGTGCCTGGAGTGTCTCAGTTAGCAATCAGCCCCAGCATTTT.

This chain connects TRBV5-1 to TRBJ1-1, with TRBD1 as a possible D gene (6 bases). CDR1 SGHRS and CDR2 YFSETQ come from the germline V gene. The CDR3 covers 16 residues. Deletions cut 2 bases from V and 1 base from J, with 15 bases between. The DNA of the CDR3 is TGCGCCAGCAGCTTTATCGGGGGGCGGCAGAACACTGAAGCTTTCTTT. This sequence encodes CASSFIGGRQNTEAFF.

The chain is built from TRBV9 and TRBJ1-1; maybe TRBD1 (6 bases). Trimming left V 2 bases short and J 1 base short, with 12 bases between. The CDR3 contains 15 residues. The V gene's germline CDR1 is SGDLS and CDR2 YYNGEE. The CDR3 reads CASSVTGTRNTEAFF. CDR3 DNA sequence: TGTGCCAGCAGCGTCACCGGGACAAGGAACACTGAAGCTTTCTTT.

The CDR3 loop is CASMGAGGELFF. In DNA form, the CDR3 reads TGTGCCAGCATGGGAGCCGGCGGGGAGCTGTTTTTT. This chain uses TRBV7-9 with TRBJ2-2; possibly TRBD2 for D (5 bases). CDR1 and CDR2 (germline): SEHNR, FQNEAQ (reference sequence). The CDR3 length is 12 residues. Trimming took off 7 bases at V and 7 bases at J, with 10 bases between the two ends.

V is TRBV5-6 and J is TRBJ1-1, with 8 positions matching TRBD1. The ends lost 4 bases at V and 0 bases at J; junction bases unmatched: 2. In germline, CDR1 is SGHDT, CDR2 YYEEEE. The CDR3 totals 14 residues. The CDR3: CASSGTGLNTEAFF. The CDR3 DNA follows: TGTGCCAGCAGCGGGACAGGATTGAACACTGAAGCTTTCTTT.

The chain uses TRBV18 and TRBJ1-1; D not resolved. V was cut by 3 bases and J by 5 bases, with 10 bases left in between. Germline CDR1 and CDR2: KGHSH and LQKENI. The CDR3 sequence is 13 residues long. The CDR3 reads CASSPARDTEAFF. The CDR3 bases are TGTGCCAGCTCACCCGCGAGGGATACTGAAGCTTTCTTT.